This record concerns one TCR beta chain sequence. The antigen is unknown. Related graft donors supplied nonmyeloablative bone marrow transplants, and mixed chimerism was transient. Unstimulated Tregs (CD4+CD25+CD127-) and CD4+CD25- non-Tregs were sorted from PBMCs. This CDR3 spans 13 amino acids. The V gene's germline CDR1 is SGHDT and CDR2 YYEEEE. Trimming pared 4 bases from V and 6 bases from J, leaving 13 bases between. Some clones are missing from TCRdb's copy, which holds only in-frame ones; the method was immunoSEQ multiplex PCR. Here the sample spans about 50,000 clones, more than 70% being singletons. These data originate in a study of Tregs in tolerant kidney transplant recipients. Study-wide points: This study did not directly address biological reproducibility.

The gene calls are TRBV5-6 and TRBJ1-2; D might be TRBD1 (6 bases). Sequencing used CD8+ T cells from blood (PBMCs), obtained 12 months after the transplant. This clonotype originated in a human patient who received a combined kidney and bone marrow transplant. Some T cells could come from the graft donor. The CDR3 region is CASSPPGANGYTF. CDR3 nucleotide sequence: TGTGCCAGCAGCCCGCCAGGGGCGAATGGCTACACCTTC.